A single sample is the source of the 17 T cell receptor beta chains below, sequenced in a study of CD8+ T cells in alopecia areata (dated by TCRdb to the late 2010s). The library came from the immunoSEQ multiplex PCR assay. To provide template for TCR sequencing, every sample had RNA extracted and reverse transcribed into cDNA. Here the immuneACCESS table is served through TCRdb, limited to in-frame sequences with V and J called. Missing clones are a known gap in these copies; in checked studies unresolved V genes cover under half, and the rest lacks a known reason. The sample table shows approximately 91,000 clones, and over 40% are seen once. Approximately 0.79% of the sample is taken by the ten largest. The sequencing input was CD4+ T cells sorted from blood. Receptors were obtained from a human donor with alopecia areata.

This clone was seen a few times. The rearrangement uses TRBV29-1 and TRBJ2-5; D call uncertain. The CDR3 consists of 12 residues. Germline V gives CDR1 SQVTM, CDR2 ANQGSEA. Trimming removed 7 bases from V and 4 bases from J, with 13 bases in between. This CDR3 reads CSAGLTSETQYF. The CDR3 bases are TGCAGCGCTGGGCTAACGTCAGAGACCCAGTACTTC.

The chain joins TRBV7-3 to TRBJ2-5, with TRBD1 as a possible D gene (5 bases). The V and J ends lost 4 bases and 0 bases respectively, with 6 bases between them. This CDR3 has 13 amino acids. Germline assignment: CDR1 SGHTA and CDR2 FQGTGA. This CDR3 reads CASSYRNQETQYF. CDR3 in DNA: TGTGCCAGCAGCTACAGGAACCAAGAGACCCAGTACTTC.

CDR3 DNA: TGTGCCAGCAGCTTACACCTAGGGAATGAGCAGTTCTTC. This codes for CASSLHLGNEQFF. The rearrangement uses TRBV7-2 and TRBJ2-1; D not certain. The length of the CDR3 is 13 residues. V was pared by 2 bases and J by 7 bases, with 9 bases between. Germline CDR1 and CDR2: SGHTA and FQGNSA.

The CDR3 region is CAWGPWGGYEQYF. The CDR3, as DNA: TGTGCCTGGGGACCGTGGGGGGGCTACGAGCAGTACTTC. The V gene is TRBV30, the J gene TRBJ2-7, with 7 bases aligning to TRBD2. The CDR3 has 13 amino acids. The germline V gene encodes CDR1 GTSNPN and CDR2 SVGIG (reference sequence). Trimming took 5 bases from V and 3 from J; bases not matched to a gene: 7.

The chain uses TRBV6-5 and TRBJ1-1; D may be TRBD1 (5 bases). CDR1 MNHEY and CDR2 SVGAGI come from the germline V gene. The CDR3 length is 13 residues. V was pared by 6 bases and J by 3 bases, with 11 bases between. CDR3 coding DNA: TGTGCCAGCAGAAAAATGGGGGACACTGAAGCTTTCTTT. Translating gives CASRKMGDTEAFF.

This chain uses TRBV6-6 with TRBJ2-7; D gene unclear. Germline CDR1 is MNHNY and CDR2 is SVGAGI (reference sequence). The CDR3 extends over 14 amino acids. Trimming removed 5 bases from V and 2 bases from J, with 13 bases in between. In nucleotides, the CDR3 is TGTGCCAGCAGTCCCCCGGAAATCCCCTACGAGCAGTACTTC. This translates into CASSPPEIPYEQYF.

V gene TRBV28 combines with J gene TRBJ2-5, with 9 bases lining up with TRBD1. Trimming took 6 bases from V and 8 from J; bases not matched to a gene: 7. The CDR3 spans 13 residues. Looked up from germline, CDR1 is MDHEN and CDR2 is SYDVKM. The CDR3 DNA reads as TGTGCCAGCAGGACACAGGGGGCTCTAACCCAGTACTTC. Protein: CASRTQGALTQYF.

The chain joins TRBV30 to TRBJ2-2; the match to TRBD2 covers 8 bases. The CDR3 spans 17 residues. Germline assignment: CDR1 GTSNPN and CDR2 SVGIG (reference sequence). Losses at the gene ends were 5 bases for V and 5 bases for J; bases not matched to a gene: 16. CDR3 DNA sequence: TGTGCCTGGTCCCGCTACTCCGGGACTAGGGGGACCGGGGAGCTGTTTTTT. Amino acid sequence: CAWSRYSGTRGTGELFF.

The J gene is TRBJ2-4, the V gene TRBV30; either TRBD1 or TRBD2 may supply D (5 bases each). The germline CDR1 and CDR2 sequences are GTSNPN and SVGIG (reference sequence). The CDR3 consists of 13 residues. Trimming removed 3 bases at V and 7 bases at J, with 13 bases between. The CDR3: CAWSDGGGNIQYF. The CDR3 region has the DNA TGTGCCTGGAGCGATGGGGGTGGGAACATTCAGTACTTC.

Only a few counts were recorded for this clone. The chain uses TRBV7-2 and TRBJ2-3; D unclear. The germline V and J ends were trimmed by 3 bases and 2 bases, with 3 bases remaining between them. The CDR3 runs 12 residues. Per germline, CDR1 SGHTA and CDR2 FQGNSA. CDR3 protein: CASSFYTDTQYF. In nucleotides, the CDR3 is TGTGCCAGCAGCTTTTACACAGATACGCAGTATTTT.

The V and J genes are TRBV6-1 and TRBJ2-5; D tentatively reads TRBD1 or TRBD2 (5 bases each). Trimming left V 6 bases short and J 6 bases short, with 17 bases between. The CDR3 has 14 amino acids. The germline V gene encodes CDR1 MNHNS and CDR2 SASEGT. CDR3 region: CASRTLRESQTQYF. The DNA of the CDR3 is TGTGCCAGCAGGACGCTCAGGGAGTCTCAGACCCAGTACTTC.

The chain carries TRBV29-1 and TRBJ2-4; maybe TRBD2 (6 bases). V lost 4 bases, J lost 7 bases, and 23 bases lay in between. Germline V CDR1 and CDR2: SQVTM, ANQGSEA. CDR3 length equals 16 residues. The CDR3 reads CSVAPGVGVARNIQYF. The DNA for the CDR3 is TGCAGCGTTGCACCGGGGGTTGGTGTAGCTCGGAACATTCAGTACTTC. Filled out from reference TRBV29-1 and TRBJ2-4, the complete variable domain reads SAVISQKPSRDICQRGTSLTIQCQVDSQVTMMFWYRQQPGQSLTLIATANQGSEATYESGFVIDKFPISRPNLTFSTLTVSNMSPEDSSIYLCSVAPGVGVARNIQYFGAGTRLSVL.

The V call is TRBV5-1, the J call TRBJ1-6; the D is unclear. Trimming cost V 0 bases and J 8 bases, with 12 bases left between them. Germline values: CDR1 SGHRS, CDR2 YFSETQ. The CDR3 is made up of 15 amino acids. The chain's CDR3 is CASSLAQVSYSPLHF. CDR3 DNA sequence: TGCGCCAGCAGCTTGGCCCAGGTTTCTTATTCACCCCTCCACTTT. The full variable domain, in which reference TRBV5-1 and TRBJ1-6 provide the parts outside the CDR3, is KAGVTQTPRYLIKTRGQQVTLSCSPISGHRSVSWYQQTPGQGLQFLFEYFSETQRNKGNFPGRFSGRQFSNSRSEMNVSTLELGDSALYLCASSLAQVSYSPLHFGNGTRLTVT.

The chain combines TRBV29-1 with TRBJ1-1; D is unresolved. V gave up 4 bases and J gave up 8 bases, with 11 bases separating them. The CDR3 is 11 residues long. Germline assignment: CDR1 SQVTM and CDR2 ANQGSEA. CDR3 protein: CSVAVGGEAFF. The CDR3 bases are TGCAGCGTTGCTGTTGGTGGGGAAGCTTTCTTT. The full variable domain, in which reference TRBV29-1 and TRBJ1-1 provide the parts outside the CDR3, is SAVISQKPSRDICQRGTSLTIQCQVDSQVTMMFWYRQQPGQSLTLIATANQGSEATYESGFVIDKFPISRPNLTFSTLTVSNMSPEDSSIYLCSVAVGGEAFFGQGTRLTVV.

Only a few counts were recorded for this clone. The J gene is TRBJ2-7, the V gene TRBV30, with D possibly TRBD1 on 6 matching bases. The V gene's germline CDR1 is GTSNPN and CDR2 SVGIG (reference sequence). This CDR3 contains 11 residues. CDR3 protein: CAGRGLYEQYF. The CDR3 coding sequence is TGTGCTGGCAGGGGTCTCTACGAGCAGTACTTC.

The V call is TRBV6-5, the J call TRBJ1-5; perhaps TRBD1 as D (6 bases). This CDR3 region has 14 residues. Per the germline V gene, CDR1 is MNHEY and CDR2 is SVGAGI. Trimming pared 6 bases from V and 3 bases from J, leaving 12 bases between. CDR3 coding DNA: TGTGCCAGCAGGTTGGGGGCTTCCAATCAGCCCCAGCATTTT. Its protein product is CASRLGASNQPQHF.

The chain carries TRBV5-1 and TRBJ2-3; no clear D. The V gene lost 0 bases and the J gene lost 2 bases, with 7 bases spanning the gap. This CDR3 has 14 residues. The V gene's germline CDR1 is SGHRS and CDR2 YFSETQ. Here the CDR3 DNA reads TGCGCCAGCAGCTTGGAAGGGTCCACAGATACGCAGTATTTT. It yields the protein CASSLEGSTDTQYF. The variable domain in full, completed from reference TRBV5-1 and TRBJ2-3, reads KAGVTQTPRYLIKTRGQQVTLSCSPISGHRSVSWYQQTPGQGLQFLFEYFSETQRNKGNFPGRFSGRQFSNSRSEMNVSTLELGDSALYLCASSLEGSTDTQYFGPGTRLTVL.